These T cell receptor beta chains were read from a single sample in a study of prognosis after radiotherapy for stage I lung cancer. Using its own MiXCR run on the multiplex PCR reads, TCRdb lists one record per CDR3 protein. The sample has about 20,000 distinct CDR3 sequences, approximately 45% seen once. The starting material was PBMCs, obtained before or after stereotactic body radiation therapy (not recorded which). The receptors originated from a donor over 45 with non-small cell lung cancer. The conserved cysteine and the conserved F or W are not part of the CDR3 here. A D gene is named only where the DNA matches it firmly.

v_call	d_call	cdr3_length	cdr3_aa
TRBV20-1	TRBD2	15	SARDRSGGTGSYEQY
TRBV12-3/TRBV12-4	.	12	ASSLLGAFNEQF
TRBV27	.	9	ASGTGPAAF
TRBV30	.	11	AWSVQADSPLH
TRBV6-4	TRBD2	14	ASSFTSGTTYNEQF
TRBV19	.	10	ASRHKGQAAF
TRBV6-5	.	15	ASSYGFSSSGANVLT
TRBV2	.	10	ANGGGNTEAF
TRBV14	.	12	ASSQGGGSLGYT
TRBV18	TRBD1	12	ASSPRTGGEGYT
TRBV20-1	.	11	SARAVVYNEQF
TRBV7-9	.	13	ASSLGRSGNTEAF
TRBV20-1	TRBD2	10	SALGRKPEQY
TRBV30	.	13	AWSVRGTPRIEQY
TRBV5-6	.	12	ASSFFIRSHEHY
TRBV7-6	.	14	ASSPLRGASNQPQH
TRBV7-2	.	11	ASSLQDYTEAF
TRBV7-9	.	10	ASSLEQGPQH
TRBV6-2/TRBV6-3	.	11	TSRDGFEQPQH
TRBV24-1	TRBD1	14	ATSDRGTDPIDRYT